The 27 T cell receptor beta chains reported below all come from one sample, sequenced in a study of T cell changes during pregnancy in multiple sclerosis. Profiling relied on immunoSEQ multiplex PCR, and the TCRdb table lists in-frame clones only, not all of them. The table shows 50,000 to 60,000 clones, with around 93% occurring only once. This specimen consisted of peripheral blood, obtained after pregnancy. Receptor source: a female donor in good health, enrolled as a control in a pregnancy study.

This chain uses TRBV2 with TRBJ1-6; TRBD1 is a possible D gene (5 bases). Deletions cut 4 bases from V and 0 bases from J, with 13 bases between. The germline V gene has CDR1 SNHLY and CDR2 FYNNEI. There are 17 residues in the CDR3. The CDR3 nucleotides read TGTGCCAGCAGTGGTTCGACAGCGAGCTCCTATAATTCACCCCTCCACTTT. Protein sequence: CASSGSTASSYNSPLHF.

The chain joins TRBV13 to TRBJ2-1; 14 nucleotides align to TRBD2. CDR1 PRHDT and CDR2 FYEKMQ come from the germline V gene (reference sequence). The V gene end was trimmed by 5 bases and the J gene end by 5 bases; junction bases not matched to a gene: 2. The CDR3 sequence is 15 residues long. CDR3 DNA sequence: TGTGCCAGCAGCCTGGGACTAGCGGGGGACAATGAGCAGTTCTTC. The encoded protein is CASSLGLAGDNEQFF.

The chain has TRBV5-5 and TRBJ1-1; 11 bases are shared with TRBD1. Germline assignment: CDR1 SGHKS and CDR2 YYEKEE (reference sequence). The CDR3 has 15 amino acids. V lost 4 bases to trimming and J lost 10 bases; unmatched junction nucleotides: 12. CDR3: CASSPTPDRGLAAFF. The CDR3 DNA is TGTGCCAGCAGCCCAACCCCGGACAGGGGGCTAGCAGCTTTCTTT.

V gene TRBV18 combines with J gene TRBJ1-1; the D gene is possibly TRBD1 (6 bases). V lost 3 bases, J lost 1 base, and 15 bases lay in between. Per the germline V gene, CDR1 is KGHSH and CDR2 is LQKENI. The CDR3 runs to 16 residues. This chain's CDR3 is CASSPPGAARNTEAFF. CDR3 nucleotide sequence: TGTGCCAGCTCACCTCCAGGGGCCGCGCGGAACACTGAAGCTTTCTTT. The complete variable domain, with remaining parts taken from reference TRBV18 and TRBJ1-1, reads NAGVMQNPRHLVRRRGQEARLRCSPMKGHSHVYWYRQLPEEGLKFMVYLQKENIIDESGMPKERFSAEFPKEGPSILRIQQVVRGDSAAYFCASSPPGAARNTEAFFGQGTRLTVV.

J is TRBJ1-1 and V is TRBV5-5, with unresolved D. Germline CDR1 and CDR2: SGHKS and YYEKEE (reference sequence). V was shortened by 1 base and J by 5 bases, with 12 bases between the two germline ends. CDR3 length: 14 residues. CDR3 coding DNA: TGTGCCAGCAGCTTGAGAGACGGGAGAACTGAAGCTTTCTTT. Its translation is CASSLRDGRTEAFF.

The CDR3 DNA is TGTGCCAGCAGCGCCGTGGCGGCCCTCCTCCCGCATACGCAGTATTTT. Protein sequence: CASSAVAALLPHTQYF. This rearrangement joins TRBV9 to TRBJ2-3; no definite D call. The germline CDR1 and CDR2 sequences are SGDLS and YYNGEE. The V and J ends lost 3 bases and 7 bases respectively, with 21 bases between them. The CDR3 length is 16 residues.

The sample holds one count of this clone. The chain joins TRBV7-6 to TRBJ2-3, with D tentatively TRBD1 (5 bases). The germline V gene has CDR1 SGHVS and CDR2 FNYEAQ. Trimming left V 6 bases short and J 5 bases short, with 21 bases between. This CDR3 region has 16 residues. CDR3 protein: CASSSGPPGLEDTQYF. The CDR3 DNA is TGTGCCAGCAGTTCGGGCCCCCCAGGGTTGGAAGATACGCAGTATTTT.

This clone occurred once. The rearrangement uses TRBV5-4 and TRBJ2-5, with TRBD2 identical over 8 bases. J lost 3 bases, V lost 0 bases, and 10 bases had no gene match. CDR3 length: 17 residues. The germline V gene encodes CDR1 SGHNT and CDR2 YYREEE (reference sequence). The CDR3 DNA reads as TGTGCCAGCAGCTTGGCCCGAAGGTCGGGACTAGAAGAGACCCAGTACTTC. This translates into CASSLARRSGLEETQYF.

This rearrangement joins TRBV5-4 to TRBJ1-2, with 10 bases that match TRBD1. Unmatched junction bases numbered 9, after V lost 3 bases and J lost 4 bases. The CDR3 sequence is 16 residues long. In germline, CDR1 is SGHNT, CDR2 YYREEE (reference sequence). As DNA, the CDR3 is TGTGCCAGCAGCTCCGGGACAGGGGTTTCTAGCTATGGCTACACCTTC. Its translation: CASSSGTGVSSYGYTF. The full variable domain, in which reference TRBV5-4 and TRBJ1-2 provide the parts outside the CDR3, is ETGVTQSPTHLIKTRGQQVTLRCSSQSGHNTVSWYQQALGQGPQFIFQYYREEENGRGNFPPRFSGLQFPNYSSELNVNALELDDSALYLCASSSGTGVSSYGYTFGSGTRLTVV.

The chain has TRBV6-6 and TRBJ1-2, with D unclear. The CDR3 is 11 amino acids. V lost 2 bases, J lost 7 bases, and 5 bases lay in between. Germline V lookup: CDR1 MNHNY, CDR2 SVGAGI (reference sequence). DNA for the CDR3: TGTGCCAGCAGTTACCCTCGTGGCTACACCTTC. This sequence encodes CASSYPRGYTF.

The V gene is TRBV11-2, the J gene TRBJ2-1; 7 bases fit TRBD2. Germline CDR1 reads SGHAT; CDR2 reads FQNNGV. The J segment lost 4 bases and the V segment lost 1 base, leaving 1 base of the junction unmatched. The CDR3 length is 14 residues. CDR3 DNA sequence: TGTGCCAGCAGCTTAGCGGGAGGTTACAATGAGCAGTTCTTC. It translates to CASSLAGGYNEQFF.

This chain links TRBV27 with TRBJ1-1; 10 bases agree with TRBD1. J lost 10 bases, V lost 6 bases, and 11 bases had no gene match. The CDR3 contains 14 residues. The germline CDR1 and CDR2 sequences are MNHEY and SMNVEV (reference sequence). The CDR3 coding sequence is TGTGCCAGCAGCCAGTCCGACAGGGGGCGAAGAGCTTTCTTT. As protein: CASSQSDRGRRAFF.

The chain's CDR3 is CASSFFGSGEKLFF. In DNA, the CDR3 is TGTGCCAGCAGCTTCTTCGGTTCCGGTGAAAAACTGTTTTTT. The chain joins TRBV7-2 to TRBJ1-4; D unresolved. The CDR3 covers 14 residues. Germline CDR1 and CDR2: SGHTA and FQGNSA. V lost 3 bases and J lost 7, with 12 bases in between.

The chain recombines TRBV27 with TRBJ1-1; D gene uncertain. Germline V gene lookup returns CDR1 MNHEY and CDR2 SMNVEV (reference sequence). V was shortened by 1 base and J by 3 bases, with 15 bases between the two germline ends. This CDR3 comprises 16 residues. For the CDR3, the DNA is TGTGCCAGCAGTTTATTAAGCCCCCCTCGGTACACTGAAGCTTTCTTT. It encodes CASSLLSPPRYTEAFF.

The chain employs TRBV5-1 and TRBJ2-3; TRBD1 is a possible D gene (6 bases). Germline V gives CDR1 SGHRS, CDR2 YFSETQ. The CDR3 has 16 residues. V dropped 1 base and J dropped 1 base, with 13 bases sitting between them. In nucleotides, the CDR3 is TGCGCCAGCAGCTTGCCAATACAGGGTGGCACAGATACGCAGTATTTT. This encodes CASSLPIQGGTDTQYF.

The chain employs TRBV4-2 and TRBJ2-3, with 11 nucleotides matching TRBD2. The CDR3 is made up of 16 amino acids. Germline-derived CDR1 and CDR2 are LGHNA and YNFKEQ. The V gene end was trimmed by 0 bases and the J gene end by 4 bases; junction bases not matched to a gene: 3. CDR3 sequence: CASSQETSGKADTQYF. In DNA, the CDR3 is TGTGCCAGCAGCCAAGAGACTAGCGGGAAAGCAGATACGCAGTATTTT.

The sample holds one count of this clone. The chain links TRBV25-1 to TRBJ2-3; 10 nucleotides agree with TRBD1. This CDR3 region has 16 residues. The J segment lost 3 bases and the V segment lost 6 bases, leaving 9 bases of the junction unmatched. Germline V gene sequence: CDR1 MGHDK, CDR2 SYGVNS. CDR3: CASSPAGTGVTDTQYF. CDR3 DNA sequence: TGTGCCAGCAGCCCCGCCGGGACAGGGGTGACAGATACGCAGTATTTT.

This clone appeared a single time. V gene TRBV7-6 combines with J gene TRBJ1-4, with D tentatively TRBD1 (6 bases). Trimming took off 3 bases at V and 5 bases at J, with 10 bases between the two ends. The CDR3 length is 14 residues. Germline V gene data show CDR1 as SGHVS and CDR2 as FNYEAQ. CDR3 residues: CASSLYRANEKLFF. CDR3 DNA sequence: TGTGCCAGCAGCTTGTACAGGGCCAATGAAAAACTGTTTTTT.

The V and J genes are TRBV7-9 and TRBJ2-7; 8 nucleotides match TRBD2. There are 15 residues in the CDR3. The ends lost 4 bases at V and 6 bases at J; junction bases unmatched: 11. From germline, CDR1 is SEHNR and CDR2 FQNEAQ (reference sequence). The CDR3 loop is CASSSRGGGLSEQYF. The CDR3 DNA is TGTGCCAGCAGCTCACGGGGGGGAGGATTGAGCGAGCAGTACTTC.

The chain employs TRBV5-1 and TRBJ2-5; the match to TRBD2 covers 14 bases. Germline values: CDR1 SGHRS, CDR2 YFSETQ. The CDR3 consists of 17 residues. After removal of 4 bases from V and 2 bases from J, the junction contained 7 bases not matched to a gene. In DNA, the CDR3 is TGCGCCAGCAGCCGCGGACTAGCGGGGGGTCGACAAGAGACCCAGTACTTC. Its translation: CASSRGLAGGRQETQYF. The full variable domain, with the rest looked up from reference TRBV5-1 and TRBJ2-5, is KAGVTQTPRYLIKTRGQQVTLSCSPISGHRSVSWYQQTPGQGLQFLFEYFSETQRNKGNFPGRFSGRQFSNSRSEMNVSTLELGDSALYLCASSRGLAGGRQETQYFGPGTRLLVL.

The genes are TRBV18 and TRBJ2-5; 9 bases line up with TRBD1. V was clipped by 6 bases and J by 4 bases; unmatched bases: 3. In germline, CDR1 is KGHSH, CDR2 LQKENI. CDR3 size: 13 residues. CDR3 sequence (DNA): TGTGCCAGCTCGACGGGACAGGGAGAGACCCAGTACTTC. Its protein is CASSTGQGETQYF. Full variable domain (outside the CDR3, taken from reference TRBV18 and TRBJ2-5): NAGVMQNPRHLVRRRGQEARLRCSPMKGHSHVYWYRQLPEEGLKFMVYLQKENIIDESGMPKERFSAEFPKEGPSILRIQQVVRGDSAAYFCASSTGQGETQYFGPGTRLLVL.

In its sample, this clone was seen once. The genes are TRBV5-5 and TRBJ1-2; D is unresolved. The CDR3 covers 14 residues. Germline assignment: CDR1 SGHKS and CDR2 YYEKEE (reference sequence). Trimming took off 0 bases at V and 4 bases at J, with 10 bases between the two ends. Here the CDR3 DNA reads TGTGCCAGCAGCTTGGACTGGGCTGGCTATGGCTACACCTTC. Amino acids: CASSLDWAGYGYTF. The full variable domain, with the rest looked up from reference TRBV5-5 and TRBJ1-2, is DAGVTQSPTHLIKTRGQQVTLRCSPISGHKSVSWYQQVLGQGPQFIFQYYEKEERGRGNFPDRFSARQFPNYSSELNVNALLLGDSALYLCASSLDWAGYGYTFGSGTRLTVV.

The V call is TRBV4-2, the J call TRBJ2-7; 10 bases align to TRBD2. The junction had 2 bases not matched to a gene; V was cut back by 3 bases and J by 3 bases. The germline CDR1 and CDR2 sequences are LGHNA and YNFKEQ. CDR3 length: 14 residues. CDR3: CASSQRTSGYEQYF. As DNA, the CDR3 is TGTGCCAGCAGCCAGAGGACTAGCGGCTACGAGCAGTACTTC.

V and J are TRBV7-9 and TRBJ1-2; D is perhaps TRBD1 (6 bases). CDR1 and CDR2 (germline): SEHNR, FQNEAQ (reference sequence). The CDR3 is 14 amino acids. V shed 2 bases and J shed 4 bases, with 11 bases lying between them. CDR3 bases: TGTGCCAGCAGCTTAAAGGGGGAAGGCTATGGCTACACCTTC. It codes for CASSLKGEGYGYTF.

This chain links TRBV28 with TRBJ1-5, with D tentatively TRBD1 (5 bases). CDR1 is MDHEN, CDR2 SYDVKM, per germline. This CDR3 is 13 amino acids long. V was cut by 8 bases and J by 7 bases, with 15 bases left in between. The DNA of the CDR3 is TGTGCCAGCGGGGACTCTCTGGGGCAGCCCCAGCATTTT. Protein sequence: CASGDSLGQPQHF.

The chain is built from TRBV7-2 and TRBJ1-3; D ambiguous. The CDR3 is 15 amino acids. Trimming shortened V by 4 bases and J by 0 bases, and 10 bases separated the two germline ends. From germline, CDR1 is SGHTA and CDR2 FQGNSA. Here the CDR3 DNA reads TGTGCCAGCAGCTCGGACTGGAGCTCTGGAAACACCATATATTTT. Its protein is CASSSDWSSGNTIYF.

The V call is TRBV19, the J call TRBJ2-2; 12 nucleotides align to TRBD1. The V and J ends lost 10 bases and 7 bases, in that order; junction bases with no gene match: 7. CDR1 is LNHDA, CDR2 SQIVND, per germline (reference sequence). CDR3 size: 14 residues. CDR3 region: CATCRDRGHGELFF. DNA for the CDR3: TGTGCCACATGCCGGGACAGGGGGCACGGGGAGCTGTTTTTT.